This TCR beta chain originates from a study of shared clonotypes between healthy human individuals (dated by TCRdb to 2020 to 2022). About the investigation overall: The cohort comprised a couple of women and a few men aged 18 to 49 years. The study deeply sequenced blood TCR repertoires of several healthy adults to estimate repertoire size and the extent of clonotype sharing between individuals. Libraries were prepared and TCR repertoires were sequenced by different laboratories using diverse techniques, in order to increase sequencing depth and limit assay-specific biases. Each donor's leukapheresis produced roughly between roughly 0.85 and 9.5 billion PBMCs.

Note on this clone: Its specific antigen is unknown. Base qualities are not recorded, but no much larger clone differs from it by a single base.

Via the germline V gene, CDR1 is SGHDT and CDR2 YYEEEE. Including the terminal cysteine and phenylalanine, the CDR3 comprises 14 residues. The retained sequence is limited to the CDR3, 42 bases, with the frame set at the first base. V lost 1 base and J lost 2 bases; the stretch between them is 10 bases long. The donors were healthy, HIV-negative adults with no recently reported acute infections or vaccinations. Every donor was a Caucasian adult residing in Nashville, Tennessee, USA. In the unsorted samples, some 94 million PBMCs were counted, and genomic DNA was extracted using the QIAamp DNA Blood Mini kit. Blood was collected by leukapheresis, and PBMCs were isolated by Ficoll-Histopaque density gradient centrifugation and then cryopreserved in liquid nitrogen vapor phase. Study-level results and caveats: Sampling was limited to blood, and TCR repertoires in tissue likely differ from TCR repertoires in blood. Pairwise subsampling led to the expectation that sequencing depth would affect the degree of clonotype sharing among donors. The small number of donors limited the genetic and exposure-history diversity represented.

TCR CDR3 regions were amplified from genomic DNA by multiplex PCR using the deep immunoSEQ assay. Extracted genomic DNA from each cell subset was distributed evenly across all wells of several immunoSEQ 96-well plates, and each plate was treated as a replicate. For unsorted PBMC, 250 to 350 ng genomic DNA, equal to 30,000 or so T cell genomes, was loaded into each replicate PCR. Ten immunoSEQ deep assay plates were used to sequence unsorted PBMC genomic DNA. Purified libraries were quantified with a Qubit 3.0 fluorometer, sized on a Bioanalyzer 2100, and re-quantified with the KAPA Library Quantification kit. Every immunoSEQ 96-well plate was sequenced on a separate single-read 150-cycle Illumina NextSeq 550 flow cell. As for how the authors treated the data: Because only junctional sequences without quality scores were contained in the immunoSEQ output, filtering matching that applied to full-length reads could not be performed. To assign V/J genes and CDR3, sequences were annotated against IMGT germline references using PyIR, a Python wrapper for IgBLAST v1.9. Reads with weak V/J assignments (E-value above 1e-6), missing CDR3, stop codons, out-of-frame junctions, or ambiguous translated residues were removed. V3J clonotypes were defined as sequences sharing the same inferred V gene, J gene, and CDR3 amino acid sequence. To compute the percentage overlap between repertoires, the number of shared unique clonotypes was divided by the size of the smaller repertoire. RTK rarefaction, the Chao1 estimator, and Recon v2.1 estimates of unobserved clonotypes were used to assess repertoire richness. TCRdb's version of the immuneACCESS table is confined to in-frame rearrangements and falls short of the full clone set. An unresolved V gene accounts for under half of the shortfall where checked; the remainder is of unknown origin. D and trimming come from the DNA, and the V and J calls and clone size come from that table. The sample table contains about 470,000 clones; only one count was recorded for around 79% of them. The biggest ten clones account for approximately 13% of the sample.

The chain joins TRBV5-6 to TRBJ2-7; no D gene is confidently identified. Sequenced material: PBMCs. The TCR originated in a woman in her forties in good health. Some clones in this sample may be carry-over from other donors' samples. The nucleotide sequence reads TGTGCCAGCAGCTTGACGTCCAGTACCTACGAGCAGTACTTC. This sequence encodes CASSLTSSTYEQYF.